The 21 T cell receptor beta chains below come from one sample, sequenced in a study of CD8 T cells in ankylosing spondylitis. From the 5' RACE reads, TCRdb called clonotypes with MiXCR, one entry per CDR3 protein. The sample has some 250,000 distinct CDR3 sequences, 9.5% to 12% seen once. The sequenced sample consisted of blood, either unsorted or a sorted T cell fraction (not recorded which). These receptors all stem from a male donor with ankylosing spondylitis or in good health (not recorded which).

This clonotype was seen many times. This chain connects TRBV7-2 to TRBJ1-4; no clear D. CDR1 and CDR2 from the germline V gene are SGHTA and FQGNSA. Between the trimmed V and J ends, which lost 5 bases and 8 bases, there was a span of 12 bases. The CDR3 has 13 residues. CDR3 nucleotides: TGTGCCAGCAGCCCCCCCGGAGGGGAAAAACTGTTTTTT. It encodes CASSPPGGEKLFF.

This clonotype was detected ten times or more. This sequence joins TRBV7-9 and TRBJ2-7, with D possibly matching TRBD2 (6 bases). The CDR3 is 14 residues long. The germline gives CDR1 SEHNR, CDR2 FQNEAQ (reference sequence). The germline V and J ends were trimmed by 5 bases and 4 bases, with 15 bases remaining between them. CDR3 sequence (DNA): TGTGCCAGCAGCCCAGGAGGGATTGGGTACGAGCAGTACTTC. This sequence encodes CASSPGGIGYEQYF. Using reference TRBV7-9 and TRBJ2-7 for the parts outside the CDR3, the full variable domain is DTGVSQNPRHKITKRGQNVTFRCDPISEHNRLYWYRQTLGQGPEFLTYFQNEAQLEKSRLLSDRFSAERPKGSFSTLEIQRTEQGDSAMYLCASSPGGIGYEQYFGPGTRLTVT.

This clonotype was seen ten or more times. The chain joins TRBV20-1 to TRBJ1-2; weak D call: TRBD1 (5 bases). V was shortened by 0 bases and J by 2 bases, with 16 bases between the two germline ends. Germline values: CDR1 DFQATT, CDR2 SNEGSKA (reference sequence). This CDR3 region has 16 residues. CDR3 amino acids: CSAREGGAALNYGYTF. In nucleotides, the CDR3 is TGCAGTGCTAGAGAGGGGGGAGCTGCATTGAACTATGGCTACACCTTC.

This clonotype was observed many times. The chain links TRBV5-1 to TRBJ1-1, with TRBD1 matching 7 bases. Germline assignment: CDR1 SGHRS and CDR2 YFSETQ. CDR3 length: 14 amino acids. V gave up 2 bases and J gave up 6 bases; unmatched junction bases: 7. The DNA for the CDR3 is TGCGCCAGCAGCTTAACACAGGGGTCCGCTGAAGCTTTCTTT. Its protein product is CASSLTQGSAEAFF.

The chain recombines TRBV6-5 with TRBJ1-2; D is uncertain. In germline, CDR1 is MNHEY, CDR2 SVGAGI. This CDR3 region has 12 residues. V gave up 6 bases and J gave up 5 bases, with 10 bases separating them. CDR3 sequence (DNA): TGTGCCAGCAGCTCAGTTCGATATGGCTACACCTTC. Translation: CASSSVRYGYTF.

Many counts were recorded for this clonotype. The chain has TRBV5-1 and TRBJ2-1, with no clear D. V lost 0 bases and J lost 7, with 11 bases in between. Germline V CDR1 and CDR2: SGHRS, YFSETQ. CDR3 length: 14 amino acids. CDR3 amino acids: CASSLAVLGNEQFF. The DNA of the CDR3 is TGCGCCAGCAGCTTGGCCGTTTTGGGGAATGAGCAGTTCTTC.

J is TRBJ2-2 and V is TRBV11-2; 12 nucleotides agree with TRBD1. Germline CDR1 SGHAT, CDR2 FQNNGV. J gave up 3 bases and V 0 bases, and 5 bases lay outside the gene matches. The CDR3 covers 18 residues. DNA for the CDR3: TGTGCCAGCAGCTTAGATCTGGGACAGGGGGCCTACACCGGGGAGCTGTTTTTT. The encoded protein is CASSLDLGQGAYTGELFF.

At least ten counts were recorded for this clonotype. This chain connects TRBV12-3 or TRBV12-4 to TRBJ2-3; tentative D call: TRBD2 (7 bases). This CDR3 region has 19 residues. With 4 bases removed from V and 2 bases from J, the gap between germline ends came to 25 bases. CDR3 DNA sequence: TGTGCCAGCAGTTCTGGGGAGGGGGTGAGCGAGCTGTCCACAGATACGCAGTATTTT. This encodes CASSSGEGVSELSTDTQYF.

This clonotype turned up a few times. CDR3 sequence reads: CASSQSEVGGHEQYF. CDR3 DNA sequence: TGTGCCAGCAGCCAATCCGAGGTAGGGGGCCACGAGCAGTACTTC. The rearrangement joins TRBV16 to TRBJ2-7; 7 positions agree with TRBD1. This CDR3 spans 15 amino acids. V shed 0 bases and J 5 bases; nucleotides not matched to a gene: 7. Germline V gene data show CDR1 as KGHSY and CDR2 as FQNENV.

This clonotype showed up many times. V is TRBV10-2 and J is TRBJ2-1; 7 positions match TRBD2. Germline CDR1 is WSHSY and CDR2 is SAAADI. The V segment lost 0 bases and the J segment 7 bases; nucleotides outside the gene matches: 0. The CDR3 has 13 amino acids. The CDR3 region is CASSESRGNEQFF. As DNA, the CDR3 is TGCGCCAGCAGTGAGTCGCGGGGGAATGAGCAGTTCTTC.

This clonotype was detected ten times or more. The chain joins TRBV20-1 to TRBJ1-1; TRBD1 agrees at 7 bases. V shed 5 bases and J 1 base; nucleotides not matched to a gene: 7. This CDR3 comprises 14 residues. Germline loops: CDR1 DFQATT, CDR2 SNEGSKA (reference sequence). This CDR3 reads CSAPRQGPNTEAFF. CDR3 DNA sequence: TGCAGTGCTCCTAGACAGGGACCGAACACTGAAGCTTTCTTT.

This clonotype was detected many times. This chain uses TRBV20-1 with TRBJ1-6; D unresolved. Per germline, CDR1 DFQATT and CDR2 SNEGSKA (reference sequence). The CDR3 is 15 amino acids. With 0 bases removed from V and 5 bases from J, the gap between germline ends came to 11 bases. The CDR3 protein is CSARDYRRNNSPLHF. As DNA, the CDR3 is TGCAGTGCTAGAGATTATCGAAGGAATAATTCACCCCTCCACTTT.

This clonotype has at least ten counts. This rearrangement joins TRBV9 to TRBJ1-1; D gene uncertain. V was cut by 2 bases and J by 5 bases, with 10 bases left in between. The V gene's germline CDR1 is SGDLS and CDR2 YYNGEE. The CDR3 consists of 13 residues. Here the CDR3 reads CASSVAGRTEAFF. DNA of the CDR3: TGTGCCAGCAGCGTCGCGGGCAGGACTGAAGCTTTCTTT.

The chain employs TRBV7-8 and TRBJ2-5; possible D gene TRBD2, 6 bases. Germline V gene data show CDR1 as SGHVS and CDR2 as FQNEAQ. Trimming pared 2 bases from V and 5 bases from J, leaving 15 bases between. The CDR3 contains 15 residues. CDR3 amino acids: CASSLRGGKDETQYF. CDR3 in DNA: TGTGCCAGCAGCTTACGAGGCGGGAAGGACGAGACCCAGTACTTC.

This clonotype was seen many times. The rearrangement joins TRBV5-1 to TRBJ1-1, with a possible D match to TRBD1 (6 bases). The V end lost 6 bases, the J end lost 0 bases, and 12 bases lay between the germline ends. CDR1 is SGHRS, CDR2 YFSETQ, per germline. The CDR3 is 14 residues long. CDR3 DNA: TGCGCCAGCAAACAGGGACTCATGAACACTGAAGCTTTCTTT. Its translation is CASKQGLMNTEAFF. Combining the CDR3 with reference TRBV5-1 and TRBJ1-1 gives the whole variable domain KAGVTQTPRYLIKTRGQQVTLSCSPISGHRSVSWYQQTPGQGLQFLFEYFSETQRNKGNFPGRFSGRQFSNSRSEMNVSTLELGDSALYLCASKQGLMNTEAFFGQGTRLTVV.

The J gene is TRBJ2-6, the V gene TRBV11-2; 10 bases align to TRBD2. Germline V gene sequence: CDR1 SGHAT, CDR2 FQNNGV. J lost 4 bases, V lost 1 base, and 16 bases had no gene match. CDR3 length: 21 residues. The CDR3 coding sequence is TGTGCCAGCAGCTTAGGGTCGGGGCTAGCGGGAGTTCTCGGCGGGGCCAACGTCCTGACTTTC. Translated, it gives CASSLGSGLAGVLGGANVLTF.

V gene TRBV20-1 combines with J gene TRBJ1-1, with TRBD1 matching 8 bases. This CDR3 spans 14 amino acids. V was pared by 5 bases and J by 5 bases, with 10 bases of the junction left unmatched. Germline CDR1 DFQATT, CDR2 SNEGSKA (reference sequence). CDR3 sequence (DNA): TGCAGTGCTGTTCCTGCAGGGGGCAGGACTGAAGCTTTCTTT. The encoded protein is CSAVPAGGRTEAFF.

This clonotype was found a few times. V usage is TRBV5-1 and J usage is TRBJ1-6; D might be TRBD1 (6 bases). V lost 4 bases and J 7 bases, leaving 15 bases between the germline ends. This CDR3 has 15 amino acids. The V gene's germline CDR1 is SGHRS and CDR2 YFSETQ. This CDR3 reads CASSAGRGGNSPLHF. The CDR3 DNA sequence: TGCGCCAGCAGCGCTGGGAGAGGGGGGAATTCACCCCTCCACTTT.

This clonotype was seen ten or more times. This chain connects TRBV6-5 to TRBJ1-5; D is uncertain. CDR1 is MNHEY, CDR2 SVGAGI, per germline. This CDR3 is built from 15 residues. Trimming removed 0 bases from V and 3 bases from J, with 9 bases in between. As DNA, the CDR3 is TGTGCCAGCAGTTACTCATGGCCCGACAATCAGCCCCAGCATTTT. It specifies CASSYSWPDNQPQHF.

The chain combines TRBV27 with TRBJ1-4; 9 nucleotides match TRBD1. This CDR3 has 15 amino acids. Germline CDR1 MNHEY, CDR2 SMNVEV (reference sequence). Trimming took 10 bases from V and 2 from J; bases not matched to a gene: 8. As DNA, the CDR3 is TGTGCCACAGATACAGGGGGCGGTACTAATGAAAAACTGTTTTTT. As protein: CATDTGGGTNEKLFF.

In its sample, this clonotype was seen many times. The genes are TRBV5-1 and TRBJ2-1, with TRBD2 matching 8 bases. Germline lookup yields CDR1 SGHRS and CDR2 YFSETQ. The V segment lost 0 bases and the J segment 14 bases; nucleotides outside the gene matches: 13. CDR3 length equals 15 residues. The CDR3 loop is CASSLASGLGTMEFF. The CDR3 DNA follows: TGCGCCAGCAGCTTGGCTAGCGGGCTTGGTACGATGGAGTTCTTC.